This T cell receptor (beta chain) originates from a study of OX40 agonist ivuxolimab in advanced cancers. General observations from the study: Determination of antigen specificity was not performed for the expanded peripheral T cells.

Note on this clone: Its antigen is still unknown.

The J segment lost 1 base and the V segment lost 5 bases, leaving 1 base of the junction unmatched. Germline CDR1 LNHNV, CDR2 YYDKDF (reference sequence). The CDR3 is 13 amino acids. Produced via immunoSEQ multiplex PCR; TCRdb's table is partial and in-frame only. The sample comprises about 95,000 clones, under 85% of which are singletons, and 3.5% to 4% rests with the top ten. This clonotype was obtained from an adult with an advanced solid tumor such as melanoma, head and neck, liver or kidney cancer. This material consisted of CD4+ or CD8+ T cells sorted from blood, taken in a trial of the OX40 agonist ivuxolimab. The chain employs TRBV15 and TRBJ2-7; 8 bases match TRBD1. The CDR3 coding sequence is TGTGCCACCAGCCGGGACAGGTCCTACGAGCAGTACTTC. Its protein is CATSRDRSYEQYF.